Listed below are T cell receptor beta chains from one sample, sequenced in a study of early stage breast cancer tumors. Only in-frame clones appear in the TCRdb table, and some are missing; sequencing was by immunoSEQ multiplex PCR. Seen here are about 9,100 clones, 64% observed once, and the top ten hold 10% to 15%. Material: breast tumor tissue. Receptors originate from a person in their sixties with breast cancer. Both conserved end residues are part of each CDR3. A clone size is listed for some rows: how often the clone was seen (once, few, many), or a class if it is expanded.

j_gene | v_gene | abundance | CDR3aa
TRBJ2-3 | TRBV2 | NA | CASSEGTTGLSTDTQYF
TRBJ2-1 | TRBV15 | NA | CATSRLNDPRGEQFF
TRBJ2-5 | TRBV2 | NA | CASSGGGGQYQETQYF
TRBJ2-1 | TRBV6-4 | NA | CASKPTNSYNEQFF
TRBJ1-4 | TRBV2 | NA | CASTRQLGQWNEKLFF
TRBJ1-1 | TRBV7-3 | NA | CASSFTVNTEAFF
TRBJ1-2 | TRBV11-2 | NA | CASSSTPRQGLEGYTF
TRBJ1-2 | TRBV4-1 | NA | CASSQDGQLGYGYTF
TRBJ2-2 | TRBV6-5 | NA | CATSGRQANTGELFF
TRBJ2-1 | TRBV7-9 | NA | CASSLTGQPAWVNEQFF
TRBJ1-1 | TRBV6-6 | NA | CASSSAARQAFF
TRBJ1-3 | TRBV9 | NA | CASSTPSGGSGNTIYF
TRBJ1-3 | TRBV6-1 | NA | CASSEGSGPGNTIYF
TRBJ2-1 | TRBV5-1 | NA | CASRDDRAFAGEQFF
TRBJ2-1 | TRBV6-4 | NA | CASSDTSGGSNEQFF
TRBJ1-1 | TRBV7-8 | NA | CASSLVGGQNHEAFF
TRBJ2-3 | TRBV28 | NA | CASRPNHLWQYF
TRBJ2-5 | TRBV7-2 | NA | CASSLSSAGTQYF
TRBJ1-2 | TRBV19 | few | CASSGGQSFYGYTF
TRBJ1-2 | TRBV9 | NA | CASSVTPEANYGYTF
TRBJ2-7 | TRBV10-3 | NA | CAINGGGSYEQYF
TRBJ2-6 | TRBV6-1 | NA | CASLPLAGGANVLTF
TRBJ2-2 | TRBV7-9 | NA | CASSLGQGRASGELFF
TRBJ2-7 | TRBV5-6 | once | CASGQGLVGEQYF
TRBJ2-2 | TRBV18 | NA | CASSPFKGAGELFF
TRBJ1-3 | TRBV5-6 | NA | CASTLYRTVSGNTIYF
TRBJ2-1 | TRBV30 | NA | CAWSVGRGANEQFF
TRBJ2-3 | TRBV9 | once | CASSSRLAGRDTQYF
TRBJ1-5 | TRBV19 | NA | CASSIYGDQPQHF
TRBJ1-2 | TRBV19 | few | CASSIDQGRRGYTF
TRBJ2-7 | TRBV19 | medium-sized | CATSSWAGPLYEQYF
TRBJ2-7 | TRBV2 | NA | CASSVVERDSYEQYF
TRBJ1-5 | TRBV6-6 | NA | CASSSHDVSNQPQHF
TRBJ2-3 | TRBV7-3 | medium-sized | CASSLTSGASDTQYF
TRBJ2-1 | TRBV5-1 | NA | CASSLRLAIYNEQFF
TRBJ2-3 | TRBV2 | NA | CASSEPRYVPPDTQYF
TRBJ2-7 | TRBV7-2 | NA | CASSTVLNEQYF
TRBJ2-3 | TRBV5-1 | NA | CASSDRAVPDTQYF
TRBJ2-1 | TRBV9 | NA | CASSVGSSGANEQFF
TRBJ1-4 | TRBV6-5 | large | CASSYSALVEKLFF
TRBJ1-1 | TRBV9 | once | CASSVAYGYTEAFF